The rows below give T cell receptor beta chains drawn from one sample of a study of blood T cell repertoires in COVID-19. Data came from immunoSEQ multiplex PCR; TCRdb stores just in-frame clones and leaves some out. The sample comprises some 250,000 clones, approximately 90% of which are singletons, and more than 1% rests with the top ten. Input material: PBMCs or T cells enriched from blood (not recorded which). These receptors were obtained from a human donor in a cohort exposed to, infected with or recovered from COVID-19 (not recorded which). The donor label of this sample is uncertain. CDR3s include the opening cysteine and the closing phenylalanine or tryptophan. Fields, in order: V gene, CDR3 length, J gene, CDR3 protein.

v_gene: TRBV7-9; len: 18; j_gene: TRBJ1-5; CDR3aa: CASSLGPRGTYSNQPQHF
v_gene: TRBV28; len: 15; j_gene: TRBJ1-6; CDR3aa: CASSLRQVYNSPLHF
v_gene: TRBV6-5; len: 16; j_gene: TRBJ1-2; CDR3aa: CASSYFRDRDNYGYTF
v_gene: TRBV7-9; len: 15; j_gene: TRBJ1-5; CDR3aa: CASSGGGLWDQPQHF
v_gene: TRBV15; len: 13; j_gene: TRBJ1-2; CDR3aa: CATSRADSYGYTF
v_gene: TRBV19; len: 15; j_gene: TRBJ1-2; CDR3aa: CASSIDHPGDLGYTF
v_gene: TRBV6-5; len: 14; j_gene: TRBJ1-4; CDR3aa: CASRHSGAREKLFF
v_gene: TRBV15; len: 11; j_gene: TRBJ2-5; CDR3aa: CATSGDRAQYF
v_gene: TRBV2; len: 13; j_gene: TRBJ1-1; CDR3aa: CASSGDRNTEAFF
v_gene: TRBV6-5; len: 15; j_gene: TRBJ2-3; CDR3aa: CASTEIRGGANTQYF
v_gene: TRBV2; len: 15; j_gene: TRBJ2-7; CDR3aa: CASSEGTESSYEQYF